What follows describes a single TCR beta chain. Its antigen is not known. The data were obtained in a study of monozygotic twins with inflammatory bowel disease. Study-level results: The sharing of clonotypes with others was lower in IBD patients than in healthy twins, especially with disease activity.

CDR1 and CDR2 (germline): SGHTA, FQGNSA. The CDR3 has 15 amino acids. The draw for each donor consisted of a single 2.5 ml blood sample. Each sample's cDNA came from eight separate reactions. UMIs bearing a 6-nucleotide sample barcode were added through template switching. TCRdb reprocessed the 5' RACE reads, with one entry per CDR3 protein and no DNA. The sample includes some 450,000 distinct CDR3 sequences. V is TRBV7-2 and J is TRBJ2-7; without DNA, the TCRdb call of TRBD2 cannot be checked. The sequenced sample was blood. The receptor's source is a human donor with ulcerative colitis or Crohn's disease, or a healthy co-twin of an affected twin (not recorded which). Here the CDR3 reads CASRLGTSGGEEQYF.